These 17 T cell receptor beta chains share one sample of origin, sequenced in a study of cytotoxic CD8 clonotypes in ibrutinib-treated CLL. The table came from immunoSEQ multiplex PCR; TCRdb's copy has only in-frame clones and leaves some out. The table includes 130,000 or so clones, around 84% detected once. The specimen was PBMCs, collected after 24 months of ibrutinib treatment. The source of these receptors is a human donor with chronic lymphocytic leukemia.

This clone was counted once. The rearrangement joins TRBV30 to TRBJ1-1; D not resolved. Trimming pared 0 bases from V and 0 bases from J, leaving 5 bases between. From germline, CDR1 is GTSNPN and CDR2 SVGIG (reference sequence). CDR3 length equals 13 residues. CDR3 bases: TGTGCCTGGAGTGTACCAGTGAACACTGAAGCTTTCTTT. Translating it yields CAWSVPVNTEAFF.

The V and J genes are TRBV28 and TRBJ1-2, with 8 bases matching TRBD1. V shed 6 bases, J shed 5 bases, and the junction held 8 bases outside the gene matches. The CDR3 spans 14 residues. Germline V gene data show CDR1 as MDHEN and CDR2 as SYDVKM. CDR3: CASRGQGAEYGYTF. The DNA of the CDR3 is TGTGCCAGCAGAGGACAGGGCGCGGAATATGGCTACACCTTC.

There are a few counts of this clone. This chain joins TRBV6-1 and TRBJ1-6, with TRBD1 identical over 8 bases. Germline assignment: CDR1 MNHNS and CDR2 SASEGT. The J segment lost 9 bases and the V segment lost 7 bases, leaving 8 bases of the junction unmatched. The CDR3 covers 14 residues. The DNA of the CDR3 is TGTGCCAGCACCTCCAGGGGGCGCTTTTCACCCCTCCACTTT. Translated, it gives CASTSRGRFSPLHF.

The chain has TRBV7-2 and TRBJ1-1; the match to TRBD1 covers 7 bases. Germline V gives CDR1 SGHTA, CDR2 FQGNSA. This CDR3 spans 16 amino acids. Trimming removed 2 bases from V and 5 bases from J; junction bases left unmatched: 11. The CDR3 loop reads CASSLLTRGKGTEAFF. The DNA for the CDR3 is TGTGCCAGCAGCTTATTGACCAGGGGGAAGGGAACTGAAGCTTTCTTT.

The V gene is TRBV19, the J gene TRBJ2-7, with 11 nucleotides matching TRBD2. CDR1 and CDR2 from the germline V gene are LNHDA and SQIVND (reference sequence). J was trimmed by 8 bases and V by 3 bases; bases with no gene match: 6. This CDR3 has 14 residues. The CDR3 sequence: CASSIPGLAEKQYF. Written as DNA, the CDR3 is TGTGCCAGTAGTATCCCGGGACTAGCGGAGAAGCAGTACTTC.

The chain joins TRBV29-1 to TRBJ2-5; 7 bases agree with TRBD2. The CDR3 loop spans 13 amino acids. Germline trimming cut 4 bases from V and 2 bases from J; bases unmatched to any gene: 4. Germline CDR1 and CDR2: SQVTM and ANQGSEA. CDR3 loop: CSVVGGSQETQYF. For the CDR3, the DNA is TGCAGCGTTGTAGGCGGGAGTCAAGAGACCCAGTACTTC.

The V and J genes are TRBV9 and TRBJ1-4, with D possibly matching TRBD1 (5 bases). V was pared by 2 bases and J by 7 bases, with 9 bases between. The CDR3 is 13 residues long. CDR1 is SGDLS and CDR2 is YYNGEE in the germline V gene. The CDR3 DNA sequence: TGTGCCAGCAGCGTGGGGACTCGTGAAAAACTGTTTTTT. It is translated as CASSVGTREKLFF.

This chain joins TRBV18 and TRBJ2-2; D may be TRBD1 (6 bases). Germline V gene lookup returns CDR1 KGHSH and CDR2 LQKENI. The CDR3 consists of 17 residues. V was trimmed by 0 bases and J by 1 base, leaving 12 bases between them. The CDR3 DNA reads TGTGCCAGCTCACCACCGGGACACGGAAAGAACACCGGGGAGCTGTTTTTT. It yields the protein CASSPPGHGKNTGELFF.

The J gene is TRBJ1-1, the V gene TRBV10-1; TRBD1 is a possible D gene (5 bases). CDR1 and CDR2 (germline): WNHNN, SYGVQD (reference sequence). CDR3 size: 11 residues. The CDR3, as DNA: TGCGCATCGGCGGGGGACACTGAAGCTTTCTTT. It codes for CASAGDTEAFF.

The rearrangement joins TRBV30 to TRBJ1-1; 8 bases fit TRBD1. Germline CDR1 is GTSNPN and CDR2 is SVGIG (reference sequence). V gave up 4 bases and J gave up 4 bases; unmatched junction bases: 2. The length of the CDR3 is 12 residues. The CDR3 reads CAWTQGGTEAFF. Written as DNA, the CDR3 is TGTGCCTGGACACAGGGGGGCACTGAAGCTTTCTTT.

The DNA of the CDR3 is TGTGCCAGCAGTCCAAAACGGGACGCCGGCAAAAACATTCAGTACTTC. Encoded protein: CASSPKRDAGKNIQYF. The chain links TRBV27 to TRBJ2-4; D is tentatively TRBD1 or TRBD2 (5 bases each). The germline V and J ends were trimmed by 5 bases and 3 bases, with 17 bases remaining between them. The CDR3 totals 16 residues. Germline V gene data show CDR1 as MNHEY and CDR2 as SMNVEV (reference sequence).

The chain has TRBV29-1 and TRBJ1-1; a weak D match, TRBD1 (5 bases). CDR1 SQVTM and CDR2 ANQGSEA come from the germline V gene. V was shortened by 5 bases and J by 2 bases, with 9 bases between the two germline ends. The CDR3 covers 12 residues. The CDR3 sequence: CSVQQVNTEAFF. For the CDR3, the DNA is TGCAGCGTTCAACAGGTTAACACTGAAGCTTTCTTT.

The V and J genes are TRBV2 and TRBJ2-2; no clear D gene. Trimming removed 3 bases at V and 6 bases at J, with 2 bases between. The CDR3 has 11 amino acids. CDR1 is SNHLY, CDR2 FYNNEI, per germline. DNA of the CDR3: TGTGCCAGCAGTGAGGCCGGGGAGCTGTTTTTT. Its translation: CASSEAGELFF.

The chain couples TRBV5-4 to TRBJ1-2; TRBD1 matches 7 bases. J gave up 8 bases and V 4 bases, and 14 bases lay outside the gene matches. Germline V gives CDR1 SGHNT, CDR2 YYREEE (reference sequence). This CDR3 has 15 amino acids. DNA for the CDR3: TGTGCCAGCAGCCAAGATAGGGGGCAGGGCGGCGGCTACACCTTC. This gives the protein CASSQDRGQGGGYTF. The entire variable domain, with the rest obtained from reference TRBV5-4 and TRBJ1-2, is as follows: ETGVTQSPTHLIKTRGQQVTLRCSSQSGHNTVSWYQQALGQGPQFIFQYYREEENGRGNFPPRFSGLQFPNYSSELNVNALELDDSALYLCASSQDRGQGGGYTFGSGTRLTVV.

This chain connects TRBV7-2 to TRBJ2-2, with TRBD1 as a possible D gene (6 bases). The germline V and J ends were trimmed by 3 bases and 5 bases, with 10 bases remaining between them. The CDR3 has 14 amino acids. Germline assignment: CDR1 SGHTA and CDR2 FQGNSA. CDR3 sequence (DNA): TGTGCCAGCAGCTTGCTCAGGGGTACCGGGGAGCTGTTTTTT. Protein sequence: CASSLLRGTGELFF. Together with reference TRBV7-2 and TRBJ2-2, the CDR3 gives the full variable domain: GAGVSQSPSNKVTEKGKDVELRCDPISGHTALYWYRQSLGQGLEFLIYFQGNSAPDKSGLPSDRFSAERTGGSVSTLTIQRTQQEDSAVYLCASSLLRGTGELFFGEGSRLTVL.

This chain links TRBV2 with TRBJ2-2; D unresolved. Trimming pared 4 bases from V and 7 bases from J, leaving 13 bases between. Germline V gene data show CDR1 as SNHLY and CDR2 as FYNNEI. The CDR3 has 14 amino acids. The chain's CDR3 is CASSGNGLGGELFF. The CDR3 region has the DNA TGTGCCAGCAGTGGGAACGGGTTGGGCGGGGAGCTGTTTTTT.

V gene TRBV27 combines with J gene TRBJ2-1; the D gene is possibly TRBD2 (5 bases). V was clipped by 1 base and J by 8 bases, with 12 bases between them. In germline, CDR1 is MNHEY, CDR2 SMNVEV (reference sequence). The CDR3 is 14 residues long. The CDR3, as DNA: TGTGCCAGCAGTTTATTCCTAGCCTCCGATGAGCAGTTCTTC. Its translation is CASSLFLASDEQFF.